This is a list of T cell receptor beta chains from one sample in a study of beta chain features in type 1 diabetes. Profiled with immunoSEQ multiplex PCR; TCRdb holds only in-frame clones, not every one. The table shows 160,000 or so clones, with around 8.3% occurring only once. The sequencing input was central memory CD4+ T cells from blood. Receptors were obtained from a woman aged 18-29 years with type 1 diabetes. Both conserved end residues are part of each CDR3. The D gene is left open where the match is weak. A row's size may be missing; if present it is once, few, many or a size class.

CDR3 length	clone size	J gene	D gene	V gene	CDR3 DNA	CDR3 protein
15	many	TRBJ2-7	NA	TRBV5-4	TGTGCCAGCAGCTTGGTTGCGCAGGGAACCTACGAGCAGTACTTC	CASSLVAQGTYEQYF
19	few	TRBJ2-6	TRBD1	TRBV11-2	TGTGCCAGCAGCTTCTACAGGGGGCGCGAATGGAGGGGGGCCAACGTCCTGACTTTC	CASSFYRGREWRGANVLTF
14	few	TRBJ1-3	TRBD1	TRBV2	TGTGCCAGCAGCGGGACAGTCGCCGGAAACACCATATATTTT	CASSGTVAGNTIYF
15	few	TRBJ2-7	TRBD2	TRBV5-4	TGTGCCAGCAGCTTGGCAGCTAGCGGGAGTTACGAGCAGTACTTC	CASSLAASGSYEQYF
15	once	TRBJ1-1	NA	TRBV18	TGTGCCAGCTCACCCCCGACCGGCGGGGGGGCTGAAGCTTTCTTT	CASSPPTGGGAEAFF
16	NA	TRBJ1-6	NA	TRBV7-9	TGTGCCAGCAGCCTGTCGGGGGACGCCTATAATTCACCCCTCCACTTT	CASSLSGDAYNSPLHF
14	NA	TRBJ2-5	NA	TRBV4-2	TGTGCCAGCAGCCAAGGTCGGAGTGAAGAGACCCAGTACTTC	CASSQGRSEETQYF
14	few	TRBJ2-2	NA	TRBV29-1	TGCAGCGTTGGCAGGGCCTCGAACACCGGGGAGCTGTTTTTT	CSVGRASNTGELFF
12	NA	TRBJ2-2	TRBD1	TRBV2	TGTGCCAGCAGTGAGGACAGGGGGGAGCTGTTTTTT	CASSEDRGELFF
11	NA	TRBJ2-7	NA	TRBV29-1	TGCAGCGTTGAACAGGGGGGCGAGCAGTACTTC	CSVEQGGEQYF
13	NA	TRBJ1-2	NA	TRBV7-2	TGTGCCAGCAGCCCACAGAGTAACTATGGCTACACCTTC	CASSPQSNYGYTF
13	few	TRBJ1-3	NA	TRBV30	TGTGCCTGGAGGCGGACTGCTGGAAACACCATATATTTT	CAWRRTAGNTIYF
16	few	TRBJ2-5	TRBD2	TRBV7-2	TGTGCCAGCAGCTTTGGGACTAGCGGGGGCCAAGAGACCCAGTACTTC	CASSFGTSGGQETQYF
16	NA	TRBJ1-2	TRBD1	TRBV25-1	TGTGCCAGCAGTGGAGGGGGACAGGGGAGGTTTGATGGCTACACCTTC	CASSGGGQGRFDGYTF
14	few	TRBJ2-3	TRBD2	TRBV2	TGTGCCGTGAAGCGGGAGTCGGGCACAGATACGCAGTATTTT	CAVKRESGTDTQYF
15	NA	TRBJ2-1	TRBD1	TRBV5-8	TGTGCCAGCAGCTTGGCCCTCCACAGGGGGAATGAGCAGTTCTTC	CASSLALHRGNEQFF
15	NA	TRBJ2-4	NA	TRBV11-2	TGTGCCAGCAGCTCACCTTTCCTAGGAGGGGACATTCAGTACTTC	CASSSPFLGGDIQYF
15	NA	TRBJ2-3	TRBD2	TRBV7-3	TGTGCCAGCAGCCTTAGCGGGAGGGCAAGCGATACGCAGTATTTT	CASSLSGRASDTQYF
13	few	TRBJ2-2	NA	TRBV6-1	TGTGCCAGCAGTTTCGACACCACCGGGGAGCTGTTTTTT	CASSFDTTGELFF
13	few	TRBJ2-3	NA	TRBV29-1	TGCAGCTCGTACCCTGCGGGCACAGATACGCAGTATTTT	CSSYPAGTDTQYF
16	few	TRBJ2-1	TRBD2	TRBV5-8	TGTGCCAGCAGCTGGGGGGGGACTAGCGGGATAAATGAGCAGTTCTTC	CASSWGGTSGINEQFF
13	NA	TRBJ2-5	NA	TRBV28	TGTGCCAGCAGTCGGACAGTTCAAGAGACCCAGTACTTC	CASSRTVQETQYF
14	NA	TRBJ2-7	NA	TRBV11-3	TGTGCCAGCAGCACCTCAGAAGACTCCTACGAGCAGTACTTC	CASSTSEDSYEQYF
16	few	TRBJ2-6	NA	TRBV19	TGTGCCAGTAGTATACAGGGCCGAACTGGGGCCAACGTCCTGACTTTC	CASSIQGRTGANVLTF
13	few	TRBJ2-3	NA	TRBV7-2	TGTGCCAGCAGCCAAGGATGGGAGAATACGCAGTATTTT	CASSQGWENTQYF
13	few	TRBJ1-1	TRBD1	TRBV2	TGTGCCAGCGGGGGGGACAGGCGCACTGAAGCTTTCTTT	CASGGDRRTEAFF
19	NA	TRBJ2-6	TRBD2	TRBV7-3	TGTGCCAGCAGCCCGGAGGGGACTAGCGGATTCTCTGGGGCCAACGTCCTGACTTTC	CASSPEGTSGFSGANVLTF